The 31 T cell receptor beta chains below were found in one sample sequenced in a study of T cell clonality in common variable immunodeficiency. Profiled with immunoSEQ multiplex PCR; TCRdb holds only in-frame clones, not every one. This sample carries 40,000 to 45,000 clones, none of them present only once. Material: peripheral blood mononuclear cells. The receptor source for this set is a person aged 18 to 70 in good health.

This clone was picked up many times. The read ends 3 residues shy of where the CDR3 ends; the end is completed using the germline J gene. The V and J genes are TRBV10-3 and TRBJ2-2; 8 bases are shared with TRBD1. This CDR3 contains 15 residues. V gave up 8 bases and J gave up 2 bases; unmatched junction bases: 7. The germline V gene encodes CDR1 ENHRY and CDR2 SYGVKD. This CDR3 reads CAIGQGLSNTGELFF. CDR3 DNA (partial): TGTGCCATCGGACAGGGTCTTAGCAACACCGGGGAG.

This clone was seen at least ten times. Read data end 3 residues before the CDR3 end; the end is taken from the germline J gene. V gene TRBV20-1 combines with J gene TRBJ2-1; 7 nucleotides agree with TRBD1. The CDR3 is 12 amino acids. The germline CDR1 and CDR2 sequences are DFQATT and SNEGSKA (reference sequence). The CDR3 region is CADRASYNEQFF. The CDR3 bases that were read are TGCGCAGACAGGGCATCCTACAATGAG.

This clone came up many times. The sequenced CDR3 bases are TGCAGTGCGGGCTGGGTAGCGGGAGACAAAAACGAG. Amino acid sequence: CSAGWVAGDKNE. The CDR3 in its entirety is CSAGWVAGDKNEQYF. The genes are TRBV20-1 and TRBJ2-7; TRBD2 matches 9 bases. The read is 3 residues too short to cover the CDR3 end, so that end is filled in from the germline J gene. Germline V lookup: CDR1 DFQATT, CDR2 SNEGSKA (reference sequence). With V trimmed by 6 bases and J by 5 bases, 14 bases remained unmatched. CDR3 length: 15 residues.

This clone has ten or more counts. The read stops 3 residues short of the end of the CDR3; the missing end is completed from the germline J gene. The chain combines TRBV7-3 with TRBJ2-2, with TRBD1 matching 9 bases. This CDR3 has 21 residues. V lost 1 base to trimming and J lost 4 bases; unmatched junction nucleotides: 19. From germline, CDR1 is SGHTA and CDR2 FQGTGA. CDR3 DNA (partial): TGTGCCAGCAGCTTAATTCGTCCTACAGGGGGCTTGTTTGGGGGCACCGGGGAG. Amino acid sequence: CASSLIRPTGGLFGGTGE. The full-length CDR3 reads as CASSLIRPTGGLFGGTGELFF. Complete variable domain (other parts from reference TRBV7-3 and TRBJ2-2): GAGVSQTPSNKVTEKGKYVELRCDPISGHTALYWYRQSLGQGPEFLIYFQGTGAADDSGLPNDRFFAVRPEGSVSTLKIQRTERGDSAVYLCASSLIRPTGGLFGGTGELFFGEGSRLTVL.

This clone was counted at least ten times. The DNA ends 3 residues before the CDR3 does, and the rest of the CDR3 is filled in from the germline J gene. The J gene is TRBJ2-5, the V gene TRBV5-5; TRBD1 aligns across 7 bases. Germline CDR1 SGHKS, CDR2 YYEKEE (reference sequence). The V gene end was trimmed by 4 bases and the J gene end by 5 bases; junction bases not matched to a gene: 11. The CDR3 length is 15 residues. Partial CDR3 DNA: TGTGCCAGCAGCCCCGGGACAGTAAAGGTCGAGACC. Residues: CASSPGTVKVET. Given in full, the CDR3 is CASSPGTVKVETQYF.

Many counts were recorded for this clone. Read sequence stops 3 residues before the CDR3 end, and the germline J gene provides the missing end. The V call is TRBV10-3, the J call TRBJ1-6; no clear D. The CDR3 runs to 15 residues. With 2 bases removed from V and 5 bases from J, the gap between germline ends came to 10 bases. Germline-derived CDR1 and CDR2 are ENHRY and SYGVKD. This CDR3 reads CAISERGKHNSPLHF. Partial CDR3 DNA: TGTGCCATCAGTGAGCGGGGTAAACATAATTCACCC.

This clone was seen at least ten times. Read coverage stops 3 residues before the CDR3 terminus; the germline J gene supplies the remainder. The chain combines TRBV7-2 with TRBJ1-5, with a tentative D call TRBD1 (6 bases). V gave up 5 bases and J gave up 1 base, with 12 bases separating them. The germline gives CDR1 SGHTA, CDR2 FQGNSA. The CDR3 is 15 residues long. The CDR3 DNA, read in part, is TGTGCCAGCAGCCTCGGGACATTAAGCAATCAGCCC. Its translation is CASSLGTLSNQP. The complete CDR3 sequence is CASSLGTLSNQPQHF.

This clone was found many times. The missing CDR3 end, 3 residues past where the read stops, is filled in from the germline J gene. The genes are TRBV15 and TRBJ1-2, with 7 bases lining up with TRBD1. In germline, CDR1 is LNHNV, CDR2 YYDKDF (reference sequence). The CDR3 is made up of 16 amino acids. V trimming: 0 bases; J trimming: 4 bases; junction bases outside the gene matches: 8. The sequenced CDR3 bases are TGTGCCACCAGCAGAGATCTCGGGACAGCCTCCTATGGC. This encodes CATSRDLGTASYG. The whole CDR3 protein reads CATSRDLGTASYGYTF.

This clone was recorded many times. The sequence runs out 3 residues before the end of the CDR3; the remainder is reconstructed from the germline J gene. This chain connects TRBV5-1 to TRBJ1-1, with 11 bases matching TRBD1. Trimming cost V 0 bases and J 4 bases; bases outside gene matches: 8. Germline V lookup: CDR1 SGHRS, CDR2 YFSETQ. The CDR3 is 17 residues long. CDR3 region: CASSLVASGTGGTEAFF. Incomplete CDR3 DNA: TGCGCCAGCAGCTTGGTGGCCTCCGGGACAGGGGGCACTGAA.

This clone was detected many times. The observed sequence ends 3 residues before the CDR3 terminus, with the missing tail filled in from the germline J gene. This sequence joins TRBV18 and TRBJ2-3; TRBD2 matches 8 bases. This CDR3 has 20 amino acids. After removal of 1 base from V and 3 bases from J, the junction contained 18 bases not matched to a gene. The V gene's germline CDR1 is KGHSH and CDR2 LQKENI. The CDR3 protein is CASSPRGALAERQGTDTQYF. The part of the CDR3 DNA that was read is TGTGCCAGCTCACCACGAGGGGCACTAGCGGAAAGGCAGGGGACAGATACG.

This clone appeared many times. The CDR3 DNA, read in part, is TGTGCCACCAGCAGAGATCCAGGGGGCCGCACCGGGGAG. This encodes CATSRDPGGRTGE. The full CDR3 sequence reads CATSRDPGGRTGELFF. The chain has TRBV15 and TRBJ2-2; 8 bases match TRBD1. The CDR3 end lies 3 residues beyond the end of the read and is filled in from the germline J gene. The germline V gene has CDR1 LNHNV and CDR2 YYDKDF (reference sequence). The J segment lost 4 bases and the V segment lost 0 bases, leaving 4 bases of the junction unmatched. The CDR3 is 16 amino acids.

This clone came up many times. The read falls 3 residues short of the CDR3 end, and the missing part is taken from the germline J gene. The chain is built from TRBV20-1 and TRBJ2-5; TRBD2 aligns across 16 bases. Trimming removed 5 bases from V and 2 bases from J; junction bases left unmatched: 5. The CDR3 extends over 16 amino acids. Germline V lookup: CDR1 DFQATT, CDR2 SNEGSKA (reference sequence). The CDR3 sequence: CSACGTSGRAQETQYF. The part of the CDR3 DNA that was read is TGCAGTGCTTGCGGGACTAGCGGGAGGGCTCAAGAGACC.

This clone was seen many times. The read halts 3 residues ahead of the CDR3 end, with the missing end drawn from the germline J gene. The rearrangement joins TRBV6-1 to TRBJ2-6; D might be TRBD1 (6 bases). V was shortened by 3 bases and J by 1 base, with 7 bases between the two germline ends. The germline V gene encodes CDR1 MNHNS and CDR2 SASEGT. The CDR3 spans 15 residues. CDR3 bases read: TGTGCCAGCAGTGACGGGACATCTGGGGCCAACGTC. This gives the protein CASSDGTSGANV. The entire CDR3 protein is CASSDGTSGANVLTF.

The sample holds many counts of this clone. Read coverage stops 3 residues before the CDR3 terminus; the germline J gene supplies the remainder. This sequence joins TRBV20-1 and TRBJ2-7; D call uncertain. The V end was cut by 4 bases, the J end by 0 bases, with 13 bases between. Germline V gene sequence: CDR1 DFQATT, CDR2 SNEGSKA (reference sequence). This CDR3 contains 14 residues. The covered CDR3 bases are TGCAGTGCTATTTACATCCTGAGCTCCTACGAG. Encoded protein: CSAIYILSSYE. The entire CDR3 is CSAIYILSSYEQYF.

A word on this clone: The read falls 3 residues short of the CDR3 end, and the missing part is taken from the germline J gene. The chain combines TRBV19 with TRBJ1-5; 8 nucleotides match TRBD1. Germline CDR1 reads LNHDA; CDR2 reads SQIVND (reference sequence). The CDR3 spans 15 residues. V shed 5 bases, J shed 7 bases, and the junction held 10 bases outside the gene matches. The part of the CDR3 DNA that was read is TGTGCCAGTAGTGGGACAGGTTCGTCACGGCAGCCC. It yields the protein CASSGTGSSRQP. In full, the CDR3 reads CASSGTGSSRQPQHF.

This clone was detected many times. CDR3 in amino acids: CASSSLPGQQETQYF. CDR3 DNA, as far as it was read: TGCGCCAGCAGCTCCCTCCCCGGACAGCAAGAGACC. The chain uses TRBV5-1 and TRBJ2-5; TRBD1 is a possible D gene (6 bases). The CDR3 end falls 3 residues outside the read, so it is completed with the germline J gene. Trimming stripped 3 bases from V and 2 bases from J, with 14 bases between. CDR3 length: 15 residues. Germline assignment: CDR1 SGHRS and CDR2 YFSETQ.

This clone was seen only a few times. The CDR3 region is CATEPGTGTGANVLFF. CDR3 DNA, as far as it was read: TGTGCCACAGAGCCCGGAACCGGGACTGGGGCCAACGTG. The chain combines TRBV2 with TRBJ2-2, with D perhaps TRBD2 (6 bases). From the germline J gene comes the end of the CDR3, since the read stops 3 residues before it. The CDR3 loop spans 16 amino acids. From germline, CDR1 is SNHLY and CDR2 FYNNEI. The whole variable domain, remainder taken from reference TRBV2 and TRBJ2-2, is EPEVTQTPSHQVTQMGQEVILRCVPISNHLYFYWYRQILGQKVEFLVSFYNNEISEKSEIFDDQFSVERPDGSNFTLKIRSTKLEDSAMYFCATEPGTGTGANVLFFGEGSRLTVL.

This clone was seen many times. The read falls 3 residues short of the CDR3 end, and the missing part is taken from the germline J gene. V is TRBV20-1 and J is TRBJ1-4; D is ambiguous. Trimming removed 2 bases from V and 4 bases from J, with 11 bases in between. CDR3 length: 14 residues. Per the germline V gene, CDR1 is DFQATT and CDR2 is SNEGSKA (reference sequence). CDR3 loop: CSARRRGLNEKLFF. The DNA read from the CDR3 is TGCAGTGCTAGAAGGCGAGGGCTTAATGAAAAA.

This clone was seen repeatedly, ten times or more. The observed sequence ends 3 residues before the CDR3 terminus, with the missing tail filled in from the germline J gene. The chain is built from TRBV5-1 and TRBJ2-1; 7 bases match TRBD2. The CDR3 covers 17 residues. Germline V CDR1 and CDR2: SGHRS, YFSETQ. Losses at the gene ends were 4 bases for V and 0 bases for J; bases not matched to a gene: 10. CDR3 amino acids: CASSTGSGTVSYNEQFF. The part of the CDR3 DNA that was read is TGCGCCAGCAGCACCGGAAGCGGGACGGTCTCCTACAATGAG.

This clone was observed at least ten times. The read is 3 residues too short to cover the CDR3 end, so that end is filled in from the germline J gene. The rearrangement uses TRBV19 and TRBJ1-4; maybe TRBD1 (6 bases). The germline gives CDR1 LNHDA, CDR2 SQIVND (reference sequence). The CDR3 extends over 15 amino acids. Between the trimmed V and J ends, which lost 5 bases and 0 bases, there was a span of 10 bases. The CDR3 bases that were read are TGTGCCAGTAGTCAGACAGGAGCAACTAATGAAAAA. This sequence encodes CASSQTGATNEK. The whole CDR3 sequence is CASSQTGATNEKLFF.

Points on this clone: The read gets to within 3 residues of the CDR3 end, and the germline J gene fills in the rest. The chain carries TRBV2 and TRBJ2-5, with D possibly matching TRBD2 (7 bases). This CDR3 has 13 amino acids. V was clipped by 11 bases and J by 5 bases, with 18 bases between them. CDR1 is SNHLY and CDR2 is FYNNEI in the germline V gene. This chain's CDR3 is CALIRGGGETQYF. The sequenced CDR3 bases are TGTGCCCTCATAAGGGGGGGAGGCGAGACC. The complete variable domain, with remaining parts taken from reference TRBV2 and TRBJ2-5, reads EPEVTQTPSHQVTQMGQEVILRCVPISNHLYFYWYRQILGQKVEFLVSFYNNEISEKSEIFDDQFSVERPDGSNFTLKIRSTKLEDSAMYFCALIRGGGETQYFGPGTRLLVL.

This clone was observed many times. Sequence at one end of the junction differs from germline and may be a read error. The read comes to an end 3 residues before the CDR3 does, leaving the germline J gene to fill in the end. This chain uses TRBV20-1 with TRBJ2-3, with 8 bases matching TRBD2. The germline CDR1 and CDR2 sequences are DFQATT and SNEGSKA (reference sequence). The CDR3 consists of 15 residues. The CDR3 sequence: CSAPMASGSTDTQYF. The covered CDR3 bases are TGCAGTGCCCCTATGGCCAGCGGGAGCACTGATACG.

This clone was counted at least ten times. The read halts 3 residues ahead of the CDR3 end, with the missing end drawn from the germline J gene. The V call is TRBV20-1, the J call TRBJ1-6; tentative D call: TRBD1 (6 bases). This CDR3 region has 17 residues. Germline V gene data show CDR1 as DFQATT and CDR2 as SNEGSKA (reference sequence). The V end lost 1 base, the J end lost 7 bases, and 20 bases lay between the germline ends. The CDR3 protein is CSARVIGGGDQNSPLHF. The part of the CDR3 DNA that was read is TGCAGTGCTAGAGTCATTGGTGGGGGCGATCAGAATTCACCC.

This clone was found many times. The read ends 3 residues early relative to the CDR3; the germline J gene fills the gap. The chain joins TRBV20-1 to TRBJ2-1; 8 positions agree with TRBD2. The J segment lost 9 bases and the V segment lost 3 bases, leaving 10 bases of the junction unmatched. The CDR3 length is 14 residues. The V gene's germline CDR1 is DFQATT and CDR2 SNEGSKA (reference sequence). The CDR3 bases that were read are TGCAGTGCTAGGGAAGCGGGAGAGGTCGGTGAG. It is translated as CSAREAGEVGE. The full-length CDR3 reads as CSAREAGEVGEQFF.

This clone was seen at least ten times. The read halts 3 residues ahead of the CDR3 end, with the missing end drawn from the germline J gene. This chain joins TRBV6-2 or TRBV6-3 and TRBJ2-6; D is unclear. The CDR3 sequence is 17 residues long. V lost 2 bases to trimming and J lost 0 bases, with 11 bases between them. Germline V gene sequence: CDR1 MNHEY, CDR2 SVGEGT. This CDR3 reads CASSYAIARSGANVLTF. The sequenced CDR3 bases are TGTGCCAGCAGTTACGCTATAGCACGCTCTGGGGCCAACGTC.

At least ten counts were recorded for this clone. The read ends 3 residues early relative to the CDR3; the germline J gene fills the gap. The rearrangement joins TRBV5-1 to TRBJ2-3, with D uncertain. V was shortened by 1 base and J by 3 bases, with 9 bases between the two germline ends. The CDR3 sequence is 14 residues long. Germline V gene sequence: CDR1 SGHRS, CDR2 YFSETQ. The CDR3 sequence is CASSLFLGTDTQYF. The CDR3 bases that were read are TGCGCCAGCAGCTTGTTCCTAGGTACAGATACG.

This clone was detected many times. With the read ending 3 residues before the CDR3 end, the germline J gene is used to fill in that end. Other DNA sequences in this specimen translate into the identical CDR3. The J gene is TRBJ2-1, the V gene TRBV5-1; 11 positions agree with TRBD2. The CDR3 length is 17 residues. After removal of 4 bases from V and 8 bases from J, the junction contained 14 bases not matched to a gene. Per germline, CDR1 SGHRS and CDR2 YFSETQ. CDR3 bases read: TGCGCCAGCAGCCCCCTCATAGCGGGAGGGCCGGTATATGAG. As protein: CASSPLIAGGPVYE. The whole CDR3 sequence reads CASSPLIAGGPVYEQFF. The complete variable domain, with remaining parts taken from reference TRBV5-1 and TRBJ2-1, reads KAGVTQTPRYLIKTRGQQVTLSCSPISGHRSVSWYQQTPGQGLQFLFEYFSETQRNKGNFPGRFSGRQFSNSRSEMNVSTLELGDSALYLCASSPLIAGGPVYEQFFGPGTRLTVL.

This clone was seen many times. The CDR3 is cut off 3 residues early in the read; its end comes from the germline J gene. This chain uses TRBV28 with TRBJ2-7; D might be TRBD1 (6 bases). This CDR3 is 13 amino acids long. Deletions cut 8 bases from V and 5 bases from J, with 16 bases between. In germline, CDR1 is MDHEN, CDR2 SYDVKM. Incomplete CDR3 DNA: TGTGCCAGCCACGCAGGGGTGGCCAACGAG. Its translation: CASHAGVANE. The entire CDR3 sequence reads CASHAGVANEQYF.

This clone appeared many times. The CDR3 end falls 3 residues outside the read, so it is completed with the germline J gene. The V gene is TRBV7-6, the J gene TRBJ2-3; perhaps TRBD2 as D (5 bases). The CDR3 is 17 residues long. V was cut by 0 bases and J by 2 bases, with 15 bases left in between. The V gene's germline CDR1 is SGHVS and CDR2 FNYEAQ. CDR3 loop: CASSLALDLASTDTQYF. The part of the CDR3 DNA that was read is TGTGCCAGCAGCTTAGCACTAGATTTGGCCTCCACAGATACG.

This clone was recorded at least ten times. Read data end 3 residues before the CDR3 end; the end is taken from the germline J gene. The V gene is TRBV28, the J gene TRBJ2-7; 7 bases match TRBD1. This CDR3 has 15 residues. Germline assignment: CDR1 MDHEN and CDR2 SYDVKM. Trimming at V came to 6 bases and at J to 6 bases, leaving 14 bases not matched to a gene. The CDR3 DNA, read in part, is TGTGCCAGCAGACCAGGGACAGCCGAGTCGGGCGAG. It encodes CASRPGTAESGE. Given in full, the CDR3 is CASRPGTAESGEQYF. The complete variable domain, with remaining parts taken from reference TRBV28 and TRBJ2-7, reads DVKVTQSSRYLVKRTGEKVFLECVQDMDHENMFWYRQDPGLGLRLIYFSYDVKMKEKGDIPEGYSVSREKKERFSLILESASTNQTSMYLCASRPGTAESGEQYFGPGTRLTVT.

The table lists this clone with a few counts. Read sequence stops 3 residues before the CDR3 end, and the germline J gene provides the missing end. The chain couples TRBV19 to TRBJ2-3; D is unclear. The V end lost 5 bases, the J end lost 1 base, and 13 bases lay between the germline ends. Germline CDR1 and CDR2: LNHDA and SQIVND (reference sequence). The CDR3 length is 15 residues. The CDR3 here is CASSPRPAGTDTQYF. The covered CDR3 bases are TGTGCCAGTAGTCCGCGGCCCGCCGGCACAGATACG.